These T cell receptor beta chains were read from a single sample in a study of T cells after yellow fever vaccination. One entry per CDR3 protein results from TCRdb running MiXCR on the 5' RACE reads. This table has just over 300,000 distinct CDR3 sequences, less than 4.5% appearing once. Sequenced material: PBMCs, taken on the day of the yellow fever booster vaccination. These receptors originate from a man younger than 35 who received the YFV17D yellow fever vaccine. The CDR3 runs from the conserved cysteine through the conserved F or W. A D gene is named only where the DNA matches it firmly. A clone size is listed for some rows: how often the clone was seen (once, few, many), or a class if it is expanded.

>many|TRBJ2-1|TRBV5-4|-
TGTGCCAGCAGCTTGGGACAGGGAGGGGGTAATGAGCAGTTCTTC
CASSLGQGGGNEQFF
>few|TRBJ2-1|TRBV2|TRBD2
TGTGCCAGCAGCCGTCCCGGGACTAGCGGGGGTCTCAATGAGCAGTTCTTC
CASSRPGTSGGLNEQFF
>few|TRBJ2-2|TRBV7-2|-
TGTGCCAGCAGCTTTGATGGTACGAACACCGGGGAGCTGTTTTTT
CASSFDGTNTGELFF
>many|TRBJ1-5|TRBV7-2|-
TGTGCCAGCGCCCCCCAACCCGTCGATCAGCCCCAGCATTTT
CASAPQPVDQPQHF
>-|TRBJ2-7|TRBV12-3/TRBV12-4|TRBD1
TGTGCCAGCAGCCCACAGGGGGCCTACGAGCAGTACTTC
CASSPQGAYEQYF
>many|TRBJ2-7|TRBV14|-
TGTGCCAGCAGCCGACGCGGTAGGCCCTACGAGCAGTACTTC
CASSRRGRPYEQYF
>-|TRBJ2-4|TRBV6-4|TRBD2
TGTGCCAGCAGCGGTTCGGGGCAGCGGGGGGGTAAAGGAGCCAAAAACATTCAGTACTTC
CASSGSGQRGGKGAKNIQYF
>many|TRBJ2-4|TRBV4-3|TRBD2
TGCGCCAGCAGCCAAGCGGGTAGCGGGAACATTCAGTACTTC
CASSQAGSGNIQYF
>many|TRBJ1-1|TRBV15|-
TGTGCCACCAGCAGAGCCACCCAGGGGATGAACACTGAAGCTTTCTTT
CATSRATQGMNTEAFF
>many|TRBJ2-7|TRBV6-2/TRBV6-3|TRBD1
TGTGCCAGCAGCGGACAGGCGGCCTACGAGCAGTACTTC
CASSGQAAYEQYF
>-|TRBJ2-3|TRBV28|TRBD2
TGTGCCAGCAGTTTAGCAGCGGGGGGGCTTTCAGATACGCAGTATTTT
CASSLAAGGLSDTQYF
>many|TRBJ1-1|TRBV5-1|TRBD1
TGCGCCAGCAGCTTGGCGGGGACAGGGGTAGAAGCTTTCTTT
CASSLAGTGVEAFF
>many|TRBJ2-1|TRBV18|-
TGTGCCAGCTCACCACGACTGAATGAGCAGTTCTTC
CASSPRLNEQFF
>many|TRBJ1-1|TRBV20-1|-
TGCAGTGCCACCCGATTCGGGGGCGACACTGAAGCTTTCTTT
CSATRFGGDTEAFF
>many|TRBJ2-2|TRBV4-3|TRBD2
TGCGCCAGCAGCCTCCTAGCGGGGGAGTTAAACACCGGGGAGCTGTTTTTT
CASSLLAGELNTGELFF
>-|TRBJ1-6|TRBV21-1|-
TGTGCCAGCAGCACCCTCCCGGGTTCCTATAATTCACCCCTCCACTTT
CASSTLPGSYNSPLHF
>many|TRBJ2-5|TRBV6-2/TRBV6-3|-
TGTGCCAGCGCCGCATCGGAGGAGACCCAGTACTTC
CASAASEETQYF
>many|TRBJ1-5|TRBV6-2/TRBV6-3|-
TGTGCCAGCCCCAAGATGCCCCTGGACCTTTATAGCAATCAGCCCCAGCATTTT
CASPKMPLDLYSNQPQHF
>-|TRBJ1-3|TRBV9|-
TGTGCCAGCAGCACGGGAACCTCTGGAAACACCATATATTTT
CASSTGTSGNTIYF
>few|TRBJ2-5|TRBV11-2|-
TGTGCCAGCAGCTTAAGGGGGGGCCTAGAGACCCAGTACTTC
CASSLRGGLETQYF
>-|TRBJ2-3|TRBV11-1|TRBD1
TGTGCCAGCAGCTGGACCGGGACAGGGGTACCAGATACGCAGTATTTT
CASSWTGTGVPDTQYF
>many|TRBJ2-1|TRBV5-5|TRBD1
TGTGCCAGCAGCTGGTTTACAGGGGACAATGAGCAGTTCTTC
CASSWFTGDNEQFF
>many|TRBJ2-3|TRBV29-1|-
TGCAGCGTGGCCTCTGGGGGGGATACGCAGTATTTT
CSVASGGDTQYF
>many|TRBJ1-5|TRBV20-1|-
TGCAGTGCTGTTCTCTACGGCCAGCCCCAGCATTTT
CSAVLYGQPQHF
>-|TRBJ2-3|TRBV7-2|TRBD1
TGTGCCAGCAGCCCCCCGGGACAGGGCTGGGATACGCAGTATTTT
CASSPPGQGWDTQYF
>few|TRBJ2-3|TRBV6-5|-
TGTGCCAGCAGACCCTCCCCCCCAGATACGCAGTATTTT
CASRPSPPDTQYF
>few|TRBJ1-1|TRBV5-1|-
TGCGCCAGCAGCTTGGGGTGGGCGCCAAACACTGAAGCTTTCTTT
CASSLGWAPNTEAFF
>many|TRBJ2-1|TRBV7-2|-
TGTGCCAGCAGCTTAGGTGACGGGGGCAACAATGAGCAGTTCTTC
CASSLGDGGNNEQFF
>many|TRBJ2-1|TRBV7-2|-
TGTGCCAGCAGCTTAGTGTACTACAATGAGCAGTTCTTC
CASSLVYYNEQFF
>many|TRBJ1-5|TRBV20-1|-
TGCAGTGCTAGAGAGCCCGCGGGGGGGCAGCCCCAGCATTTT
CSAREPAGGQPQHF
>few|TRBJ2-3|TRBV18|TRBD1
TGTGCCAGCTCACCAACGACAGGGATCGGCACAGATACGCAGTATTTT
CASSPTTGIGTDTQYF
>many|TRBJ1-1|TRBV7-9|-
TGTGCCAGCAGCGCCTCTGTGGGGATCGCTGAAGCTTTCTTT
CASSASVGIAEAFF
>-|TRBJ2-1|TRBV20-1|-
TGCAGTGCTAGAAGATTCGACAGTCTCAATGAGCAGTTCTTC
CSARRFDSLNEQFF
>-|TRBJ2-5|TRBV7-9|TRBD1
TGTGCCAGCAGCGACGGGACAGGGGCTGGGGAGACCCAGTACTTC
CASSDGTGAGETQYF
>few|TRBJ2-3|TRBV12-3/TRBV12-4|TRBD1
TGTGCCAGCAGTCTACTCTCAACAGGGGGCTCAGATACGCAGTATTTT
CASSLLSTGGSDTQYF
>many|TRBJ1-2|TRBV6-5|-
TGTGCCAGCACGCGTTCTGGACCGATATATGGCTACACCTTC
CASTRSGPIYGYTF
>many|TRBJ2-6|TRBV12-3/TRBV12-4|-
TGTGCCAGCAGCCCCCGGACGGGAGTCTCTGGGGCCAACGTCCTGACTTTC
CASSPRTGVSGANVLTF
>-|TRBJ1-1|TRBV7-9|TRBD1
TGTGCCAGCAGCCCCCGACAGGGGAGAATCAAGACTGAAGCTTTCTTT
CASSPRQGRIKTEAFF
>-|TRBJ2-5|TRBV5-1|-
TGCGCCAGCAGCCCTCCCGCGGTTCGGGAGACCCAGTACTTC
CASSPPAVRETQYF
>few|TRBJ1-4|TRBV7-7|-
TGTGCTAGCAGCGAGAACAGGGACGAAAAACTGTTTTTT
CASSENRDEKLFF
>many|TRBJ2-5|TRBV7-2|-
TGTGCCAGCAGCTCACAACAAGAGACCCAGTACTTC
CASSSQQETQYF
>-|TRBJ2-5|TRBV2|TRBD2
TGTGCCAGCAGTGTTGGGGTAGCGGGGGATAAAGAGACCCAGTACTTC
CASSVGVAGDKETQYF
>many|TRBJ2-1|TRBV12-3/TRBV12-4|TRBD1
TGTGCCAGCGAAAACCGGGACAGGGCCCACCAGTTCTTC
CASENRDRAHQFF
>-|TRBJ1-1|TRBV5-1|TRBD1
TGCGCCAGCAGCTTGTACAGGGGGGACACTGAAGCTTTCTTT
CASSLYRGDTEAFF
>many|TRBJ2-3|TRBV4-2|TRBD2
TGTGCCAGCAGCCAAGATAGAAGCGGGGGGCCCACAGATACGCAGTATTTT
CASSQDRSGGPTDTQYF
>-|TRBJ2-3|TRBV2|TRBD1
TGTGCCACACAGGGGGCGTTCACCGTTACGCAGTATTTT
CATQGAFTVTQYF
>many|TRBJ2-7|TRBV7-8|TRBD2
TGTGCCAGCAGCTTGGAAGCGGGGGGCTCCTACGAGCAGTACTTC
CASSLEAGGSYEQYF
>few|TRBJ2-3|TRBV12-3/TRBV12-4|-
TGTGCCAGCAGTACTTGGGACCCCACAGATACGCAGTATTTT
CASSTWDPTDTQYF
>many|TRBJ2-1|TRBV24-1|TRBD1
TGTGCCACCAGTGATCTAGACAGGGGTGAGCAGTTCTTC
CATSDLDRGEQFF
>-|TRBJ2-1|TRBV7-6|-
TGTGCCAGCAGTTCTACGATGGGGGGGGCGACCTACAATGAGCAGTTCTTC
CASSSTMGGATYNEQFF
>-|TRBJ2-6|TRBV6-6|TRBD1
TGTGCCAGCAATCCAGGACAGGGGACCGGGGCCAACGTCCTGACTTTC
CASNPGQGTGANVLTF
>few|TRBJ1-1|TRBV15|-
TGTGCCACCAGCGAGGGAACTGAAGCTTTCTTT
CATSEGTEAFF
>many|TRBJ2-2|TRBV19|-
TGTGCCAGTAGTATCTTTTGGGGGAACGCCGGGGAGCTGTTTTTT
CASSIFWGNAGELFF
>many|TRBJ2-3|TRBV7-2|TRBD2
TGTGCCAGCAGCTCTTTCGCGGGGGGGGCCGGTGATACGCAGTATTTT
CASSSFAGGAGDTQYF
>few|TRBJ1-1|TRBV12-5|-
TGTGCTAGTGCCCTGTGGGGGAGGGCTGAGATAAACACTGAAGCTTTCTTT
CASALWGRAEINTEAFF
>-|TRBJ2-2|TRBV4-1|TRBD2
TGCGCCAGCAGCCGTTTGGTAGCGGGGGCCTACACCGGGGAGCTGTTTTTT
CASSRLVAGAYTGELFF
>many|TRBJ2-7|TRBV5-6|-
TGTGCCAGCAGCTTTGGCCGGTACTCCTACGAGCAGTACTTC
CASSFGRYSYEQYF
>-|TRBJ2-1|TRBV4-3|-
TGCGCCAGCAGCCAAGCCCGGGCTAGTAATGAGCAGTTCTTC
CASSQARASNEQFF
>-|TRBJ1-6|TRBV18|-
TGTGCCAGCTCACTGGGACTGGTGAATTCACCCCTCCACTTT
CASSLGLVNSPLHF
>many|TRBJ2-1|TRBV7-2|TRBD1
TGTGCCAGCAGCTCAAACAGGGGCGATGAGCAGTTCTTC
CASSSNRGDEQFF